This TCR beta chain is from a study of regulatory T cells in long-lasting Graves disease. Documented time point: newly diagnosed GD, antithyroid drugs for less than 3 months. TCR sequences were obtained from RNA taken from PBMCs. Staff drew approximately 9.9 milliliters of peripheral blood into EDTA tubes. The authors built TCR beta libraries using iRepertoire HTBI primers and Arm-PCR of CDR3 regions. TCRdb itself ran the multiplex PCR reads through MiXCR, one entry per CDR3 protein. Of some 350,000 distinct CDR3 sequences listed, around 16% are singletons. Deletions cut 0 bases from V and 6 bases from J, with 8 bases between. In germline, CDR1 is MNHEY, CDR2 SVGEGT. This CDR3 has 13 residues. This sample also belongs to another study, concerning T cells in Graves' hyperthyroidism and ophthalmopathy. That study adds: Patients having uncontrolled infection, another autoimmune disease, pregnancy or lactation were not included. A set of HTBI primers served as the primers for a first-round RT-PCR of the TCR CDR3.

This receptor was identified in a woman aged 18-29 years with Graves disease. The gene calls are TRBV6-2 or TRBV6-3 and TRBJ1-1, with TRBD1 as a possible D gene (5 bases). Specimen: peripheral blood mononuclear cells (PBMCs), collected at new diagnosis, from a patient treated with antithyroid drugs. The CDR3 protein is CASSYSGGAEAFF. CDR3 in DNA: TGTGCCAGCAGTTACTCCGGAGGGGCTGAAGCTTTCTTT.